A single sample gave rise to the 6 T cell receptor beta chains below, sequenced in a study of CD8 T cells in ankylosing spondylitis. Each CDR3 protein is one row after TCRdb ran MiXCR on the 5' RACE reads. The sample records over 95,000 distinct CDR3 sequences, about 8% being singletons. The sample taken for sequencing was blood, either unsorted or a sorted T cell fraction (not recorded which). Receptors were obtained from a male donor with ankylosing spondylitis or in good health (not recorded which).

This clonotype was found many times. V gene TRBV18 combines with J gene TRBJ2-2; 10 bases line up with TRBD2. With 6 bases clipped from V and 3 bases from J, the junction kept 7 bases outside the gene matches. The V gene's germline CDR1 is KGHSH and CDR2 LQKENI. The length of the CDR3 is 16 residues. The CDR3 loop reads CASSQRTSGDTGELFF. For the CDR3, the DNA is TGTGCCAGCTCCCAAAGGACTAGCGGTGACACCGGGGAGCTGTTTTTT.

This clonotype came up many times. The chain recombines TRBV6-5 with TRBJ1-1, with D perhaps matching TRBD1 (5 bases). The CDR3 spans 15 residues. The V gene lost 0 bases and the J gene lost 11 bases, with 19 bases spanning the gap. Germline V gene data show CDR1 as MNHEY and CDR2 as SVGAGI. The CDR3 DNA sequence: TGTGCCAGCAGTTACTCGCCTGGGACCGGAAACCACGCTTTCTTT. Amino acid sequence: CASSYSPGTGNHAFF.

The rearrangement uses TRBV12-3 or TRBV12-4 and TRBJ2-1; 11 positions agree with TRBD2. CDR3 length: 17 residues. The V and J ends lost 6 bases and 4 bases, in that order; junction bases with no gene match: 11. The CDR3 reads CASSTQRLAGTYNEQFF. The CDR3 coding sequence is TGTGCCAGCAGCACCCAAAGACTAGCGGGAACATACAATGAGCAGTTCTTC.

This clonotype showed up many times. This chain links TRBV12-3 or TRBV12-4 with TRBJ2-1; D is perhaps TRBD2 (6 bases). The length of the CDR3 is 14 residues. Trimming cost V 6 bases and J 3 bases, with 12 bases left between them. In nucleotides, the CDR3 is TGTGCCAGCAGGCGGGACTCCAGCTACAATGAGCAGTTCTTC. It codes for CASRRDSSYNEQFF.

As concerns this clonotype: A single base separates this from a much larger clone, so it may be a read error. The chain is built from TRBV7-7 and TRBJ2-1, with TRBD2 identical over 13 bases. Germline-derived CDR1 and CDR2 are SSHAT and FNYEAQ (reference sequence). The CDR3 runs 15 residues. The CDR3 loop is CASSLTSGGVAEQFF. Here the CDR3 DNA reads TGTGCTAGCAGCTTAACTAGCGGGGGGGTCGCTGAGCAGTTCTTC.

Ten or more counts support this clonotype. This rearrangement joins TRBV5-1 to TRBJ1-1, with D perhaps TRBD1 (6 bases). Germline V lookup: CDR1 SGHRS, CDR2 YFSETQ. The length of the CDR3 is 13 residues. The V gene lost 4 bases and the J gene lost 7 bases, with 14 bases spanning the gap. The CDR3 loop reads CASSRTGSLEAFF. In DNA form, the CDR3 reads TGCGCCAGCAGCCGTACAGGGAGCCTTGAAGCTTTCTTT.